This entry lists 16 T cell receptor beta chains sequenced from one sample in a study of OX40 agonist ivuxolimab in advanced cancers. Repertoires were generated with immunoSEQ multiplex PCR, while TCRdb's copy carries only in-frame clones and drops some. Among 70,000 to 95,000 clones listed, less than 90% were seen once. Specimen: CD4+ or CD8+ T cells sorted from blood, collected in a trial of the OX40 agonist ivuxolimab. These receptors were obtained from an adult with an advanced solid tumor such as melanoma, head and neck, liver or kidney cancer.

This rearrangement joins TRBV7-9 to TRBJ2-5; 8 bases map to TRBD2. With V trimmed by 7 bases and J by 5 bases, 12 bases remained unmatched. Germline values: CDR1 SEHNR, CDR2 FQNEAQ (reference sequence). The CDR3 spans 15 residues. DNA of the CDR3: TGTGCCAGCATGAGTATAGCGGGGACTGGGGAGACCCAGTACTTC. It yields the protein CASMSIAGTGETQYF.

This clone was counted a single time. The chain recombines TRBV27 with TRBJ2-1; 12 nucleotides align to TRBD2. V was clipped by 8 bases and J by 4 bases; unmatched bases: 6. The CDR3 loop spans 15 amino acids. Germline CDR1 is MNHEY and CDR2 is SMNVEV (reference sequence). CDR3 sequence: CASQNLAGGYNEQFF. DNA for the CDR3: TGTGCCAGCCAAAACCTAGCGGGAGGGTACAATGAGCAGTTCTTC.

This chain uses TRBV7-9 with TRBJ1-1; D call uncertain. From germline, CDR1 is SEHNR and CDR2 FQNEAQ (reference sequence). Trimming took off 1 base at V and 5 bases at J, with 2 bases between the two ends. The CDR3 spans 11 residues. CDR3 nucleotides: TGTGCCAGCAGCTTAGAGACTGAAGCTTTCTTT. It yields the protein CASSLETEAFF.

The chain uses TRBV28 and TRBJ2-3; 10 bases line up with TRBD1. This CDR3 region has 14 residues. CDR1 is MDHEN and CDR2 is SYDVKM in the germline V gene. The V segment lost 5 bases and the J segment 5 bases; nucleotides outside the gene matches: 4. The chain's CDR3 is CASSGTGAGDTQYF. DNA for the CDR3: TGTGCCAGCAGTGGGACAGGGGCGGGAGATACGCAGTATTTT.

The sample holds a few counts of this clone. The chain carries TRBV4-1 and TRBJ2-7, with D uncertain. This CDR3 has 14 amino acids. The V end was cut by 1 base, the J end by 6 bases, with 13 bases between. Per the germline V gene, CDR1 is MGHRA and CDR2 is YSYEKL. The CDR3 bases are TGCGCCAGCAGCCAAGGTTTTATTTCGCGCGAGCAGTACTTC. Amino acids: CASSQGFISREQYF.

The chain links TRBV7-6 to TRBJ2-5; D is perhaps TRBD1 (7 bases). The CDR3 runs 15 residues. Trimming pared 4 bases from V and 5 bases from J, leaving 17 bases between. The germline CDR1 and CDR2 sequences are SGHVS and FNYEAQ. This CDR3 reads CASSYQEGAGETQYF. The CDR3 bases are TGTGCCAGCAGCTACCAGGAGGGGGCAGGGGAGACCCAGTACTTC.

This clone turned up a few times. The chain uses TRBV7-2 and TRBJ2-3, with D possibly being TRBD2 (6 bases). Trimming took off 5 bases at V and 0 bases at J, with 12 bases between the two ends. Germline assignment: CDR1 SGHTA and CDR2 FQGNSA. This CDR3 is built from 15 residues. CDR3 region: CASSPDYLSTDTQYF. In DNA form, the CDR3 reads TGTGCCAGCAGCCCGGACTATCTTAGCACAGATACGCAGTATTTT.

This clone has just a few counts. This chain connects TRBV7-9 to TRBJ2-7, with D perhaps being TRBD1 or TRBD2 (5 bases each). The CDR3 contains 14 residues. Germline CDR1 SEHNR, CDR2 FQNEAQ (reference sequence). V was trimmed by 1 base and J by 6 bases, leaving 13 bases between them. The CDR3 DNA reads TGTGCCAGCAGCTTAGGGGGCCTAGCCCCCGAGCAGTACTTC. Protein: CASSLGGLAPEQYF. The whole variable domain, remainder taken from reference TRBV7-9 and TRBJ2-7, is DTGVSQNPRHKITKRGQNVTFRCDPISEHNRLYWYRQTLGQGPEFLTYFQNEAQLEKSRLLSDRFSAERPKGSFSTLEIQRTEQGDSAMYLCASSLGGLAPEQYFGPGTRLTVT.

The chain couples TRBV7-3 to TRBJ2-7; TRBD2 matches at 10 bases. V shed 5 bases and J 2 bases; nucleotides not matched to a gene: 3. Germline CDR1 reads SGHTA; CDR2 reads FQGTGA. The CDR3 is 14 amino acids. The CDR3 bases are TGTGCCAGCAGCCTCAGCGGGAGGGCCTACGAGCAGTACTTC. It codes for CASSLSGRAYEQYF.

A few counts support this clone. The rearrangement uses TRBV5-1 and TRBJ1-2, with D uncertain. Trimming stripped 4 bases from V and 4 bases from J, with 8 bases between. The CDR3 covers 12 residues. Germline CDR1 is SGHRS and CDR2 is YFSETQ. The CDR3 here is CASSKDRYGYTF. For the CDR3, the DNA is TGCGCCAGCAGCAAGGACCGCTATGGCTACACCTTC.

CDR3 nucleotides: TGTGCCAGCAGTCCCTGGGAGGGGAACACCGGGGAGCTGTTTTTT. Translated, it gives CASSPWEGNTGELFF. The chain links TRBV9 to TRBJ2-2; 7 bases align to TRBD2. The CDR3 consists of 15 residues. J gave up 1 base and V 5 bases, and 5 bases lay outside the gene matches. Germline CDR1 reads SGDLS; CDR2 reads YYNGEE.

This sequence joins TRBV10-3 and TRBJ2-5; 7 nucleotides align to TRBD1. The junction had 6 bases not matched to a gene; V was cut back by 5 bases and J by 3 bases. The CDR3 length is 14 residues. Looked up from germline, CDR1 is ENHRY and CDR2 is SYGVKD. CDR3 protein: CAISSTGTEETQYF. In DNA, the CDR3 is TGTGCCATCAGTTCGACAGGGACCGAAGAGACCCAGTACTTC.

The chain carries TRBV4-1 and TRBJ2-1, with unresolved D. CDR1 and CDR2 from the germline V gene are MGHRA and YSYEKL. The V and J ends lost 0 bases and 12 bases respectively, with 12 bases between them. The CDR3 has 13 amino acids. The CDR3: CASSQDMAPGQFF. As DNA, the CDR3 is TGCGCCAGCAGCCAAGACATGGCCCCGGGGCAGTTCTTC.

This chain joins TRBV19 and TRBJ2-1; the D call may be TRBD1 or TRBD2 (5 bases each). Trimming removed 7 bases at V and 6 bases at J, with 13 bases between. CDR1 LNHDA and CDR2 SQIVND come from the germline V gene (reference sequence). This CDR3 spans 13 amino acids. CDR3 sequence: CASNHQRGNEQFF. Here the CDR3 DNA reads TGTGCCAGTAACCACCAGAGGGGCAATGAGCAGTTCTTC.

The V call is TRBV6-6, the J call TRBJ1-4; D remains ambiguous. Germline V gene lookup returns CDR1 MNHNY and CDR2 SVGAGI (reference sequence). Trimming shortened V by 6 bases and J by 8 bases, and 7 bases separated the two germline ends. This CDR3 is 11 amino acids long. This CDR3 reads CASRDGEKLFF. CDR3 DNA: TGTGCCAGCAGGGACGGGGAAAAACTGTTTTTT.

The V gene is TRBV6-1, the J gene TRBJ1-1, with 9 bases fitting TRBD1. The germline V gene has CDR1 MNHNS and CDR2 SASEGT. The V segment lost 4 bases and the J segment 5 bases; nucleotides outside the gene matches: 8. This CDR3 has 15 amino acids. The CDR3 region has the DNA TGTGCCAGCAGTGCCGCCGGGACAGGGAAAACTGAAGCTTTCTTT. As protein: CASSAAGTGKTEAFF.